This T cell receptor beta chain was sequenced in a study of lung T cells in sarcoidosis with Löfgren's syndrome. From the reads, TCRdb called clonotypes with MiXCR, one entry per CDR3 protein. The sample has 60,000 to 65,000 distinct CDR3 sequences; 21% are singletons. This clonotype was observed at least ten times. Deletions cut 4 bases from V and 0 bases from J, with 10 bases between. The CDR3 spans 15 residues. The sequenced sample consisted of CD4+ T cells from PBMCs. The origin of this receptor is a human donor with sarcoidosis (Löfgren's syndrome or another form), or a control subject (not recorded which). The chain employs TRBV12-3 or TRBV12-4 and TRBJ1-5, with D possibly matching TRBD1 (5 bases). The CDR3 region has the DNA TGTGCCAGCAGTTCTGGACATCATAGCAATCAGCCCCAGCATTTT. This encodes CASSSGHHSNQPQHF.